This T cell receptor (beta chain) came from a study of OX40 agonist ivuxolimab in advanced cancers. Study overall: The dose of intravenous ivuxolimab that patients received every 2 weeks ranged from 0.01 to 10 mg/kg.

Clones were read by immunoSEQ multiplex PCR, and TCRdb kept only the in-frame ones, dropping some. The sample lists approximately 68,000 clones; around 84% were seen once. Note on this clone: Its antigen remains unknown.

Anyone with autoimmune disease history or systemic immunosuppression was excluded. Germline V gives CDR1 SGHDT, CDR2 YYEEEE. The V gene end was trimmed by 4 bases and the J gene end by 10 bases; junction bases not matched to a gene: 10. The length of the CDR3 is 15 residues. Study observations and caveats: Antigens targeted by the expanded peripheral T cells were not determined. CD4+ and CD8+ blood T cells expanded clonally by week 6 at 0.1 to 3.0 mg/kg.

This chain links TRBV5-6 with TRBJ1-4, with 10 bases lining up with TRBD1. This TCR was sampled from an adult with an advanced solid tumor such as melanoma, head and neck, liver or kidney cancer. The source was CD4+ or CD8+ T cells sorted from blood, collected in a trial of the OX40 agonist ivuxolimab. The CDR3 sequence is CASSAWTGGDGKLFF. The DNA for the CDR3 is TGTGCCAGCAGCGCCTGGACAGGGGGGGACGGAAAACTGTTTTTT.